This T cell receptor (beta chain) was documented in a study of T cells after yellow fever vaccination. Broader study findings: One caveat is that FACS-sorted repertoires could contain abundant clonotypes contaminating from the bulk population.

Trimming cost V 7 bases and J 4 bases; bases outside gene matches: 16. This CDR3 is 15 amino acids long. The germline CDR1 and CDR2 sequences are DFQATT and SNEGSKA (reference sequence). MiXCR, run by TCRdb on the 5' RACE reads, gives a single entry per CDR3 protein. Among about 360,000 distinct CDR3 sequences listed, under 7.5% were seen once. This clonotype has a handful of counts. The antigen remains undetermined. This chain links TRBV20-1 with TRBJ2-7, with 7 nucleotides matching TRBD2. The TCR originated in a man aged 25 to 40 who received the YFV17D yellow fever vaccine. Material: PBMCs, obtained 5 days after the yellow fever booster vaccination. The CDR3 bases are TGCAGTGTAAGCAGGCTAGCGGATGGATTTTACGAGCAGTACTTC. It translates to CSVSRLADGFYEQYF.